This paragraph reports one TCR beta chain. Antigen: not known. Compared with germline, one end of the junction differs, possibly owing to a read error. These data are taken from a study of identical twins' blood T cells. Study-wide results and limits: Mainly, cloneset size products determined shared clonotypes, twins included. Environmental influences on twin similarity could not be excluded. Twins reportedly had markedly more similar V usage than unrelated donors, even among out-of-frame TCRbeta clonotypes.

Each CDR3 protein gets one entry after TCRdb re-called the 5' RACE reads with MiXCR. The sample carries hundreds of thousands of distinct CDR3 sequences, roughly 28% recorded once. CDR3 size: 16 residues. Donors were six healthy women in three monozygous twin pairs. The clonotype originates from a woman aged 18 to 49 in good health. The sample comprised PBMCs. This chain uses TRBV12-3 or TRBV12-4 with TRBJ2-1; D ambiguous. CDR3: CASSFRQIVRSGEQFF. DNA of the CDR3: TGTGCTAGCAGTTTCCGACAAATCGTCCGGTCTGGTGAGCAGTTCTTC.